The 2 T cell receptor beta chains below all came from one sample that was sequenced in a study of tumor-infiltrating lymphocytes in primary liver carcinoma. A constant-region primer primed TCR beta cDNA synthesis from 500 to 550 ng of total RNA. Three nested multiplex PCR rounds, a slightly modified ARM-PCR method, built the TCR beta libraries. The first two PCR rounds, roughly 11 cycles each, used TRBV1-TRBV30 forward primers and a C-beta reverse primer. TCRdb called the multiplex PCR reads again in MiXCR, with one record for every CDR3 protein. The sample shows roughly 48,000 distinct CDR3 sequences, about 70% of them seen only once. The roughly 17-31 mg bulk tissue piece was not sorted before simultaneous RNA and DNA extraction. The sequenced sample was liver tumor tissue from sampling region 3. Subset described: tumor region T3, left-lateral pole. These receptors were taken from a man aged 35-49 years with primary liver carcinoma and hepatitis B virus infection.

Points on this clonotype: In this CDR3 the conserved last residue, phenylalanine or tryptophan, is missing, so a read error is likely. The chain is built from TRBV7-9 and TRBJ1-6; the D is unclear. The CDR3 runs to 15 residues. Germline values: CDR1 SEHNR, CDR2 FQNEAQ (reference sequence). V lost 0 bases, J lost 10 bases, and 13 bases lay in between. CDR3 nucleotides: TGTGCCAGCAGCTTAGCCACAAGGCTTCGATCACCCCTCCACCTT. Protein product: CASSLATRLRSPLHL.

This clonotype showed up many times. The CDR3 nucleotides are TGTGCCACCAGTGACCGAACTAGCGGGAGTTCGAGCGGGGAGCTGTTTTTT. Translation: CATSDRTSGSSSGELFF. The J gene is TRBJ2-2, the V gene TRBV24-1, with 11 bases identical to TRBD2. This CDR3 has 17 residues. Germline V gene sequence: CDR1 KGHDR, CDR2 SFDVKD. J was trimmed by 7 bases and V by 4 bases; bases with no gene match: 10.